Below, 2 T cell receptor beta chains from the same sample are listed, as sequenced in a study of T cells after yellow fever vaccination. TCRdb redid the calling of the 5' RACE reads with MiXCR, one entry per CDR3 protein. The table includes 280,000 or so distinct CDR3 sequences, about 10% detected once. Sequencing was performed on CD4+ T cells sorted from PBMCs, taken 5 days after the yellow fever booster vaccination. Receptor source: a man between 18 and 35 years old who received the YFV17D yellow fever vaccine.

Turning to this clonotype: A much larger clonotype is one base distant, so this may be a read error. This chain links TRBV6-2 or TRBV6-3 with TRBJ1-1; tentative D call: TRBD1 (5 bases). Germline V CDR1 and CDR2: MNHEY, SVGEGT. CDR3 size: 13 residues. The CDR3 here is CASSYRGNTVAFF. CDR3 DNA sequence: TGTGCCAGCAGTTACCGGGGGAACACTGTAGCTTTCTTT.

This clonotype came up a few times. V usage is TRBV28 and J usage is TRBJ2-7; perhaps D is TRBD1 or TRBD2 (7 bases each). Germline CDR1 MDHEN, CDR2 SYDVKM. This CDR3 contains 15 residues. V lost 6 bases and J 3 bases, leaving 18 bases between the germline ends. In DNA form, the CDR3 reads TGTGCCAGCAGCCCAGGGGGAGGGGGGCGCTACGAGCAGTACGTC. Protein sequence: CASSPGGGGRYEQYV.